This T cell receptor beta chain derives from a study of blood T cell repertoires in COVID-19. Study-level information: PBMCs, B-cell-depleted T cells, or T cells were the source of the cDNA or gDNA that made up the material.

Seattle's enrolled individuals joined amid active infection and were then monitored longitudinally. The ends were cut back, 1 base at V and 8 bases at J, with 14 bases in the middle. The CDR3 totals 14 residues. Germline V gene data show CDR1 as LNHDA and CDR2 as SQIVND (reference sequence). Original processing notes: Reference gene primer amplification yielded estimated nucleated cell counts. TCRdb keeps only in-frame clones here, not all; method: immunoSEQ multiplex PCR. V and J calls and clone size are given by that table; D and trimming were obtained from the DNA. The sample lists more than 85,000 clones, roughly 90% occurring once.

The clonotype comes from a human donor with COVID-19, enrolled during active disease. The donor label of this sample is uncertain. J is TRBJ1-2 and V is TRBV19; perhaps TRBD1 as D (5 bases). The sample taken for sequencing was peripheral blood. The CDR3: CASSIAVAGRGYTF. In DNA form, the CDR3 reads TGTGCCAGTAGTATAGCCGTGGCAGGGAGGGGCTACACCTTC.